This TCR beta chain was identified during a study of blood T cells in healthy people across ages. Study-wide results and limits: More naive CD4+ cells and higher diversity were found in long-lived than in aged donors.

All donors came from Russia, were Caucasian and healthy, and spanned ages about 6 to 90. The CDR3 has 12 amino acids. CDR1 is MNHEY, CDR2 SMNVEV, per germline (reference sequence). A second about 7 to 11 cycle PCR used barcoded and J-beta primers. TCRdb analysed the 5' RACE reads with MiXCR anew, one entry per CDR3 protein. The data contain approximately 730,000 distinct CDR3 sequences, roughly 41% of them singletons. A word on this clonotype: Its antigen remains unknown. Its ends do not fully match the called genes, so a read error is possible.

The chain links TRBV27 to TRBJ2-3, with D perhaps TRBD2 (5 bases). The TCR was taken from a woman aged 60-75 years in good health. Sequencing used blood. DNA for the CDR3: TGTGCCAGCAGTACTGGACTTTATACGAAGTATTTT. This sequence encodes CASSTGLYTKYF.